Detailed here is one T cell receptor (beta chain). The antigen remains unidentified. Each and every patient relapsed after autologous stem cell transplantation, and patients got differing brentuximab vedotin exposure. The record originates from a study of PD-1 blockade in classical Hodgkin lymphoma. Study observations and caveats: Relapsed/refractory patients reportedly had the lowest baseline TCR diversity, below newly diagnosed patients, who were below healthy donors.

This table comes from immunoSEQ multiplex PCR, and its TCRdb copy is limited to in-frame clones, with some not included. The table records tens of thousands of clones, 73% of them present only once. This TCR was sampled from a human donor with classical Hodgkin lymphoma. This sample comprised peripheral blood mononuclear cells (PBMCs), obtained at baseline.

The CDR3 region has the DNA TGTGCCAGCAGTGAAGCACCAGGGGTTTACAATGAGCAGTTCTTC. The encoded protein is CASSEAPGVYNEQFF. This sequence joins TRBV6-1 and TRBJ2-1, with a weak D call TRBD1 (6 bases). CDR1 is MNHNS and CDR2 is SASEGT in the germline V gene. The CDR3 consists of 15 residues. V was clipped by 0 bases and J by 4 bases, with 10 bases between them.